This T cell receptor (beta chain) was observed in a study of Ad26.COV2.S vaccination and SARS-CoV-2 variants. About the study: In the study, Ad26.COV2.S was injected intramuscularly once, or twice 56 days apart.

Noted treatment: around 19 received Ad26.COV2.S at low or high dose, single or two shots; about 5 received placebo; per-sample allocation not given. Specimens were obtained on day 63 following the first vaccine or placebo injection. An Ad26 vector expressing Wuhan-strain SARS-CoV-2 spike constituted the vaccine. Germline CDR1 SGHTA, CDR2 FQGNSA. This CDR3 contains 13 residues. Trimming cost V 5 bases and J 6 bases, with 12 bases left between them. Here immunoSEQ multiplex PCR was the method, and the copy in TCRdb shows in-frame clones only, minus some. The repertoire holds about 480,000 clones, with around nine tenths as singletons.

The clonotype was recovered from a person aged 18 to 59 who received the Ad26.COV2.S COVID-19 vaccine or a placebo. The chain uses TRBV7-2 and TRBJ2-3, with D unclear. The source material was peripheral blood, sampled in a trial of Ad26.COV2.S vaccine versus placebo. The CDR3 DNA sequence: TGTGCCAGCAGCATCTTACCTTCGGATACGCAGTATTTT. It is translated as CASSILPSDTQYF.